What follows are 30 T cell receptor beta chains derived from one specimen sequenced in a study of T cells in Graves' hyperthyroidism and ophthalmopathy. Amplification yielded TCR beta CDR3 regions, with RNA transcripts as the source. Carried out on the TCR CDR3, a first-round RT-PCR used the HTBI primer set. TCRdb itself ran the multiplex PCR reads through MiXCR, one entry per CDR3 protein. Of around 300,000 distinct CDR3 sequences listed, more than 11% were seen once; the top ten hold around 24%. The sample taken for sequencing was blood. These receptors were obtained from a woman aged 25 to 39 with Graves' hyperthyroidism.

The chain employs TRBV20-1 and TRBJ2-7; D may be TRBD1 or TRBD2 (6 bases each). This CDR3 contains 15 residues. Looked up from germline, CDR1 is DFQATT and CDR2 is SNEGSKA (reference sequence). Between the trimmed V and J ends, which lost 6 bases and 1 base, there was a span of 19 bases. The CDR3 is CSAPRGEGVSYEQYF. The DNA for the CDR3 is TGCAGTGCCCCAAGGGGGGAAGGGGTATCCTACGAGCAGTACTTC.

This clonotype was observed many times. The chain links TRBV7-3 to TRBJ2-7; D is perhaps TRBD1 (6 bases). The length of the CDR3 is 13 residues. Trimming cost V 4 bases and J 4 bases, with 11 bases left between them. Germline V lookup: CDR1 SGHTA, CDR2 FQGTGA. The CDR3 nucleotides are TGTGCCAGCAGCTCCTTACAGGGTTACGAGCAGTACTTC. Encoded protein: CASSSLQGYEQYF.

This clonotype was counted many times. The chain carries TRBV12-3 or TRBV12-4 and TRBJ2-5, with TRBD2 matching 7 bases. The CDR3 loop spans 15 amino acids. J was trimmed by 1 base and V by 2 bases; bases with no gene match: 4. CDR3 sequence: CASSLTRGSQETQYF. CDR3 DNA sequence: TGTGCCAGCAGTTTAACCCGCGGGAGCCAAGAGACCCAGTACTTC.

A few counts support this clonotype. The J gene is TRBJ1-2, the V gene TRBV20-1; D might be TRBD1 (5 bases). V was pared by 5 bases and J by 4 bases, with 11 bases between. CDR1 and CDR2 from the germline V gene are DFQATT and SNEGSKA (reference sequence). The CDR3 totals 12 residues. CDR3 bases: TGCAGTGCTGAGGGACCTTCCTATGGCTACACCTTC. Its translation: CSAEGPSYGYTF.

This clonotype occurred many times. The chain employs TRBV28 and TRBJ2-7, with no clear D. V was trimmed by 6 bases and J by 1 base, leaving 13 bases between them. Germline CDR1 and CDR2: MDHEN and SYDVKM. The CDR3 covers 14 residues. The CDR3 loop is CASRRTSSSYEQYF. For the CDR3, the DNA is TGTGCCAGCAGACGAACTTCGTCGTCCTACGAGCAGTACTTC.

This clonotype appeared many times. For the CDR3, the DNA is TGTGCCAGCAGACTAGGAGGAAACACCATATATTTT. Translation: CASRLGGNTIYF. This chain links TRBV11-2 with TRBJ1-3; D remains ambiguous. Germline CDR1 and CDR2: SGHAT and FQNNGV. The CDR3 extends over 12 amino acids. V lost 6 bases, J lost 4 bases, and 7 bases lay in between. The full variable domain, with the rest looked up from reference TRBV11-2 and TRBJ1-3, is EAGVAQSPRYKIIEKRQSVAFWCNPISGHATLYWYQQILGQGPKLLIQFQNNGVVDDSQLPKDRFSAERLKGVDSTLKIQPAKLEDSAVYLCASRLGGNTIYFGEGSWLTVV.

This clonotype showed up many times. The genes are TRBV28 and TRBJ1-5, with 7 bases fitting TRBD1. The CDR3 sequence is 15 residues long. From germline, CDR1 is MDHEN and CDR2 SYDVKM. V trimming: 6 bases; J trimming: 4 bases; junction bases outside the gene matches: 9. CDR3 DNA sequence: TGTGCCAGCAGAGAGACAGGGCGGGGAAATCAGCCCCAGCATTTT. Its translation: CASRETGRGNQPQHF. The entire variable domain, with the rest obtained from reference TRBV28 and TRBJ1-5, is as follows: DVKVTQSSRYLVKRTGEKVFLECVQDMDHENMFWYRQDPGLGLRLIYFSYDVKMKEKGDIPEGYSVSREKKERFSLILESASTNQTSMYLCASRETGRGNQPQHFGDGTRLSIL.

Worth noting for this clonotype: An end of the junction does not agree with germline; a read error may underlie this. The rearrangement joins TRBV28 to TRBJ2-4; weak D call: TRBD1 (6 bases). Germline lookup yields CDR1 MDHEN and CDR2 SYDVKM. The CDR3 consists of 13 residues. Written as DNA, the CDR3 is TGTGCCGGCAGTCTCAGGGGCCGAAACATTCAGTACTTC. It is translated as CAGSLRGRNIQYF.

Only a few counts were recorded for this clonotype. The gene calls are TRBV6-1 and TRBJ2-3; 7 nucleotides agree with TRBD2. The V segment lost 6 bases and the J segment 3 bases; nucleotides outside the gene matches: 12. CDR1 and CDR2 (germline): MNHNS, SASEGT. The CDR3 covers 16 residues. The CDR3 here is CASSYLAVRGTDTQYF. The CDR3 DNA follows: TGTGCCAGCAGCTATCTAGCGGTTAGAGGAACAGATACGCAGTATTTT.

This clonotype has just a few counts. The rearrangement links TRBV14 to TRBJ2-7; TRBD2 might be the D (5 bases). With 3 bases removed from V and 3 bases from J, the gap between germline ends came to 12 bases. Germline CDR1 and CDR2: SGHDN and FVKESK. The CDR3 spans 14 residues. CDR3 amino acids: CASSQLAELYEQYF. The CDR3 region has the DNA TGTGCCAGCAGCCAGCTAGCTGAGCTCTACGAGCAGTACTTC.

This clonotype was observed many times. This chain links TRBV9 with TRBJ2-3, with D perhaps TRBD2 (5 bases). Germline values: CDR1 SGDLS, CDR2 YYNGEE. The V end was cut by 3 bases, the J end by 2 bases, with 10 bases between. This CDR3 has 14 residues. For the CDR3, the DNA is TGTGCCAGCAGCGCACTAGACCCCACAGATACGCAGTATTTT. It codes for CASSALDPTDTQYF.

This clonotype has just a few counts. The chain recombines TRBV3-1 with TRBJ1-4, with a possible D match to TRBD1 (5 bases). Per germline, CDR1 LGHDT and CDR2 YNNKEL (reference sequence). This CDR3 region has 15 residues. V gave up 2 bases and J gave up 8 bases, with 15 bases separating them. The CDR3 DNA is TGTGCCAGCAGCCAAACGGAAAAGCGGGGGGAAAAACTGTTTTTT. Translation: CASSQTEKRGEKLFF.

This clonotype was seen a few times. The V gene is TRBV24-1, the J gene TRBJ2-1; D is unclear. The CDR3 covers 15 residues. Deletions cut 3 bases from V and 5 bases from J, with 13 bases between. Looked up from germline, CDR1 is KGHDR and CDR2 is SFDVKD. The CDR3 DNA sequence: TGTGCCACCAGTGATCCCTCCAACCGAAACAATGAGCAGTTCTTC. Translation: CATSDPSNRNNEQFF.

In its sample, this clonotype was seen many times. V and J are TRBV2 and TRBJ2-7; 8 bases match TRBD1. The germline gives CDR1 SNHLY, CDR2 FYNNEI. The CDR3 spans 13 residues. V lost 7 bases to trimming and J lost 6 bases; unmatched junction nucleotides: 8. CDR3 amino acids: CASNQGARGEQYF. CDR3 nucleotide sequence: TGTGCCAGCAATCAGGGGGCGCGCGGCGAGCAGTACTTC.

This chain joins TRBV30 and TRBJ2-6, with D possibly called TRBD1 or TRBD2 (6 bases each). Germline-derived CDR1 and CDR2 are GTSNPN and SVGIG (reference sequence). This CDR3 contains 18 residues. The V gene lost 3 bases and the J gene lost 4 bases, with 22 bases spanning the gap. Here the CDR3 reads CAWRSGQGRILGANVLTF. CDR3 DNA sequence: TGTGCCTGGAGAAGCGGGCAGGGGCGGATACTGGGGGCCAACGTCCTGACTTTC.

As for this clonotype: This is likely a read error, given that the CDR3 carries no conserved phenylalanine or tryptophan at its end. The rearrangement uses TRBV11-2 and TRBJ2-7, with a weak D call TRBD2 (5 bases). The V and J ends lost 5 bases and 3 bases respectively, with 11 bases between them. The CDR3 runs to 13 residues. CDR1 and CDR2 (germline): SGHAT, FQNNGV. CDR3 DNA: TGTGCCAGCAGCCTAGCAAGCCTCTACGAGCAGTACCTC. It translates to CASSLASLYEQYL.

This clonotype has ten or more counts. V usage is TRBV20-1 and J usage is TRBJ1-1; no firm D call. Germline V gene sequence: CDR1 DFQATT, CDR2 SNEGSKA (reference sequence). Trimming took off 5 bases at V and 5 bases at J, with 12 bases between the two ends. The CDR3 contains 12 residues. The CDR3 nucleotides are TGCAGTGCTCCGACATTCGGTACTGAAGCTTTCTTT. Protein: CSAPTFGTEAFF.

This clonotype was recorded many times. The chain recombines TRBV28 with TRBJ2-7, with D perhaps TRBD1 (5 bases). The V end lost 7 bases, the J end lost 4 bases, and 14 bases lay between the germline ends. The CDR3 spans 13 residues. From germline, CDR1 is MDHEN and CDR2 SYDVKM. The CDR3 here is CASTPDRLYEQYF. CDR3 sequence (DNA): TGTGCCAGCACTCCCGACAGATTATACGAGCAGTACTTC.

This clonotype has more than one count but fewer than ten. The CDR3 coding sequence is TGTGCCATCATGAGCGGGGCTAGGGATACGCAGTATTTT. It translates to CAIMSGARDTQYF. The chain couples TRBV10-3 to TRBJ2-3, with 7 positions matching TRBD2. The V gene end was trimmed by 7 bases and the J gene end by 6 bases; junction bases not matched to a gene: 7. The CDR3 consists of 13 residues. Germline values: CDR1 ENHRY, CDR2 SYGVKD.

This clonotype was observed a handful of times. V gene TRBV5-5 combines with J gene TRBJ2-2, with 9 bases that match TRBD1. This CDR3 region has 15 residues. CDR1 is SGHKS and CDR2 is YYEKEE in the germline V gene (reference sequence). Trimming cost V 5 bases and J 5 bases; bases outside gene matches: 7. In DNA, the CDR3 is TGTGCCAGCAGGTGGACAGGGGTTGAGACCGGGGAGCTGTTTTTT. It translates to CASRWTGVETGELFF.

This clonotype was detected ten times or more. This chain connects TRBV7-8 to TRBJ1-5; D remains unclear. Deletions cut 3 bases from V and 7 bases from J, with 16 bases between. CDR3 length: 15 residues. Germline CDR1 and CDR2: SGHVS and FQNEAQ. The CDR3 is CASSLSGQKGQPQHF. As DNA, the CDR3 is TGTGCCAGCAGCTTGTCGGGCCAAAAGGGCCAGCCCCAGCATTTT.

The sample holds many counts of this clonotype. As DNA, the CDR3 is TGTGCCAGCAGCCCCGACCTGGGGGGTGGCTACACCTTC. Its protein is CASSPDLGGGYTF. The chain joins TRBV7-2 to TRBJ1-2, with a weak D call TRBD1 (5 bases). In germline, CDR1 is SGHTA, CDR2 FQGNSA. There are 13 residues in the CDR3. V gave up 5 bases and J gave up 7 bases, with 14 bases separating them.

The gene calls are TRBV6-1 and TRBJ2-1; maybe TRBD1 (9 bases). Germline V gene data show CDR1 as MNHNS and CDR2 as SASEGT. The CDR3 runs 18 residues. V gave up 4 bases and J gave up 1 base, with 20 bases separating them. CDR3 nucleotides: TGTGCCAGCAGTGGGGCGGGGGGACAGGGTATTTCCTACAATGAGCAGTTCTTC. Translated, it gives CASSGAGGQGISYNEQFF.

This clonotype was detected many times. The gene calls are TRBV29-1 and TRBJ1-4, with TRBD1 identical over 7 bases. The CDR3 runs to 13 residues. Germline loops: CDR1 SQVTM, CDR2 ANQGSEA. V trimming: 5 bases; J trimming: 6 bases; junction bases outside the gene matches: 6. CDR3 protein: CSVREGADEKLFF. CDR3 in DNA: TGCAGCGTTCGGGAGGGGGCGGATGAAAAACTGTTTTTT. The entire variable domain, with the rest obtained from reference TRBV29-1 and TRBJ1-4, is as follows: SAVISQKPSRDICQRGTSLTIQCQVDSQVTMMFWYRQQPGQSLTLIATANQGSEATYESGFVIDKFPISRPNLTFSTLTVSNMSPEDSSIYLCSVREGADEKLFFGSGTQLSVL.

In its sample, this clonotype was seen many times. This rearrangement joins TRBV28 to TRBJ2-2; D might be TRBD1 (6 bases). Germline V CDR1 and CDR2: MDHEN, SYDVKM. Deletions cut 6 bases from V and 1 base from J, with 12 bases between. The CDR3 is 15 amino acids. The DNA of the CDR3 is TGTGCCAGCAGGCGGACAGACTTGAACACCGGGGAGCTGTTTTTT. Translation: CASRRTDLNTGELFF.

The table lists this clonotype with many counts. The J gene is TRBJ2-1, the V gene TRBV28, with D unclear. Trimming removed 6 bases from V and 6 bases from J, with 9 bases in between. CDR1 and CDR2 (germline): MDHEN, SYDVKM. The CDR3 has 12 residues. In nucleotides, the CDR3 is TGTGCCAGCAGCCCCTGGCGCAATGAGCAGTTCTTC. It translates to CASSPWRNEQFF.

The sample holds a few counts of this clonotype. The chain carries TRBV30 and TRBJ2-5, with D possibly being TRBD1 or TRBD2 (5 bases each). V lost 7 bases and J 2 bases, leaving 11 bases between the germline ends. CDR3 length: 12 amino acids. Germline V gene sequence: CDR1 GTSNPN, CDR2 SVGIG (reference sequence). The CDR3 sequence is CAFRGVQETQYF. The CDR3, as DNA: TGTGCCTTCCGAGGGGTTCAAGAGACCCAGTACTTC.

This clonotype was observed a handful of times. The CDR3 nucleotides read TGTGCCAGCAGCCCCCCCCGGACAGTTGGCAATCAGCCCCAGCATTTT. Translated, it gives CASSPPRTVGNQPQHF. The chain couples TRBV3-1 to TRBJ1-5; TRBD1 is a possible D gene (6 bases). The CDR3 has 16 amino acids. V was cut by 4 bases and J by 2 bases, with 15 bases left in between. Germline V gene lookup returns CDR1 LGHDT and CDR2 YNNKEL (reference sequence).

The chain joins TRBV18 to TRBJ2-1; 7 positions match TRBD2. Germline V gene sequence: CDR1 KGHSH, CDR2 LQKENI. The CDR3 loop spans 15 amino acids. Losses at the gene ends were 3 bases for V and 1 base for J; bases not matched to a gene: 3. CDR3 loop: CASSPPSGSYNEQFF. CDR3 coding DNA: TGTGCCAGCTCACCGCCTAGCGGTTCCTACAATGAGCAGTTCTTC.

Ten or more counts support this clonotype. CDR3 protein: CASSLGQYEQYF. CDR3 coding DNA: TGTGCCAGCAGCCTGGGACAGTACGAGCAGTACTTC. This chain connects TRBV12-3 or TRBV12-4 to TRBJ2-7; 7 bases align to TRBD1. The CDR3 sequence is 12 residues long. The ends lost 6 bases at V and 4 bases at J; junction bases unmatched: 3.